The rows below give T cell receptor beta chains drawn from one sample of a study of blood T cells in healthy people across ages. Using its own MiXCR run on the 5' RACE reads, TCRdb lists one record per CDR3 protein. The data contain about 800,000 distinct CDR3 sequences, nearly 60% of them singletons. The sequencing sample was made of blood. The receptors here all came from a man aged 25-40 years in good health. The CDR3 runs from the conserved cysteine through the conserved F or W. A D gene is named only where the DNA matches it firmly. Where a row states a size, it is once, few, many or the class of an expanded clone; other rows omit it.

cdr3_aa,cdr3_nt,d_call,clone_size,j_call,v_call
CASSLFGLASDEQFF,TGCGCCAGCAGCTTGTTTGGACTAGCGAGCGATGAGCAGTTCTTC,TRBD2,NA,TRBJ2-1,TRBV5-1
CSARDREGPDTQYF,TGCAGTGCTAGAGATCGGGAGGGACCAGATACGCAGTATTTT,TRBD2,NA,TRBJ2-3,TRBV20-1
CSAAIALGYTF,TGCAGTGCCGCCATAGCCCTGGGCTACACCTTC,NA,NA,TRBJ1-2,TRBV20-1
CASSQLANEQYF,TGTGCCAGCAGCCAACTGGCGAATGAGCAGTATTTT,NA,few,TRBJ2-3,TRBV6-6
CASSFPGQGSYEQYF,TGTGCCAGCAGCTTCCCGGGACAGGGGTCCTACGAGCAGTACTTC,TRBD1,NA,TRBJ2-7,TRBV13
CASSRGGAEEKLFF,TGTGCCAGCAGCCGGGGGGGCGCAGAAGAAAAACTGTTTTTT,NA,NA,TRBJ1-4,TRBV3-1
CSAPDRRIEKLFF,TGCAGTGCTCCCGACAGGAGGATCGAAAAACTGTTTTTT,NA,NA,TRBJ1-4,TRBV20-1
CASSQGRGRGVYEQYF,TGTGCCAGCAGCCAAGGCCGAGGAAGGGGGGTCTACGAGCAGTACTTC,NA,once,TRBJ2-7,TRBV4-2
CASSLADQNQPQHF,TGTGCCAGCAGCTTGGCAGATCAGAATCAGCCCCAGCATTTT,NA,NA,TRBJ1-5,TRBV7-9
CASRPTGDVHYGYTF,TGTGCCAGCAGACCTACAGGGGACGTGCACTATGGCTACACCTTC,TRBD1,NA,TRBJ1-2,TRBV3-1
CASNQDGEQFF,TGCGCCAGCAACCAGGACGGTGAGCAGTTCTTC,NA,many,TRBJ2-1,TRBV4-1
CAWSGTSLDTQYF,TGTGCCTGGAGTGGGACTAGCCTCGATACGCAGTATTTT,TRBD2,NA,TRBJ2-3,TRBV30
CASSRDYKETQYF,TGTGCCAGCAGCCGGGACTATAAAGAGACCCAGTACTTC,TRBD2,NA,TRBJ2-5,TRBV25-1
CASSLPGLSVADEQFF,TGTGCCAGCAGCCTACCGGGACTATCTGTTGCCGATGAGCAGTTCTTC,TRBD2,NA,TRBJ2-1,TRBV7-2
CASKSGGHPGANVLTF,TGTGCCAGCAAGTCAGGGGGCCACCCTGGGGCCAACGTCCTGACTTTC,TRBD1,NA,TRBJ2-6,TRBV27
CSASVPSLREPQHF,TGCAGTGCTAGTGTCCCCAGCCTGAGGGAGCCCCAGCATTTT,NA,NA,TRBJ1-5,TRBV20-1
CASSMTGSSYNEQFF,TGTGCCAGCAGTATGACAGGGAGCTCCTACAATGAGCAGTTCTTC,TRBD1,NA,TRBJ2-1,TRBV7-9
CASSRLAADTQYF,TGTGCCAGCAGTAGGCTAGCGGCAGATACGCAGTATTTT,TRBD2,NA,TRBJ2-3,TRBV27
CASSFSIGAFAFF,TGTGCCAGCAGCTTTTCGATAGGGGCGTTTGCTTTCTTT,NA,NA,TRBJ1-1,TRBV14
CASSPVTRGTTDTQYF,TGTGCCAGCAGCCCGGTGACTCGGGGAACCACAGATACGCAGTATTTT,NA,NA,TRBJ2-3,TRBV5-5
CASSLIQGEETQYF,TGTGCCAGCAGCTTAATACAGGGAGAAGAGACCCAGTACTTC,NA,few,TRBJ2-5,TRBV7-9
CATSDMAGGGYTF,TGTGCCACCAGTGATATGGCAGGCGGGGGCTACACCTTC,NA,once,TRBJ1-2,TRBV24-1
CASSRRTSFQSDTQYF,TGTGCCAGCAGCCGTCGGACTAGTTTTCAATCAGATACGCAGTATTTT,TRBD2,NA,TRBJ2-3,TRBV7-2
CASSFPPGTSDPSTDTQYF,TGTGCCAGCAGCTTTCCGCCCGGGACTAGCGACCCTAGCACAGATACGCAGTATTTT,TRBD2,NA,TRBJ2-3,TRBV7-2
CASRFLGQGSYEQYF,TGTGCCAGCCGCTTCTTGGGGCAGGGCTCCTACGAGCAGTACTTC,NA,NA,TRBJ2-7,TRBV7-2
CASSAGFSPLHF,TGTGCCAGCAGCGCAGGGTTCTCACCCCTCCACTTT,NA,few,TRBJ1-6,TRBV12-3/TRBV12-4
CSASQGVSNEKLFF,TGCAGTGCTAGCCAGGGGGTATCGAATGAAAAACTGTTTTTT,TRBD1,NA,TRBJ1-4,TRBV20-1
CASSYDGGRRNTEAFF,TGTGCCAGCAGTTACGATGGAGGCAGGCGGAACACTGAAGCTTTCTTT,NA,NA,TRBJ1-1,TRBV6-5
CASSEFFVGAGAGKEYSPLHF,TGTGCCAGCAGTGAATTCTTTGTTGGTGCAGGGGCGGGGAAAGAATACTCACCCCTCCACTTT,NA,NA,TRBJ1-6,TRBV25-1
CSARALTGTDTQYF,TGCAGTGCTAGAGCCCTAACAGGAACAGATACGCAGTATTTT,NA,NA,TRBJ2-3,TRBV20-1
CASMTSVEQFF,TGTGCCAGCATGACTTCGGTTGAGCAGTTCTTC,NA,few,TRBJ2-1,TRBV6-2/TRBV6-3
CAISSLGDTQYF,TGTGCCATCAGTTCACTTGGAGATACGCAGTATTTT,NA,few,TRBJ2-3,TRBV10-3
CASSRRLTSVKETQYF,TGTGCCAGCAGCCGACGACTGACTAGCGTTAAAGAGACCCAGTACTTC,TRBD2,NA,TRBJ2-5,TRBV7-2
CASSAQTEQYF,TGTGCCAGCAGTGCTCAGACCGAGCAGTACTTC,NA,NA,TRBJ2-7,TRBV25-1
CSASPLRLVFSDTQYF,TGCAGTGCTAGCCCCCTCCGCCTAGTTTTTTCAGATACGCAGTATTTT,NA,few,TRBJ2-3,TRBV20-1
CSARGDTAYEQYF,TGCAGTGCTAGGGGGGACACCGCCTACGAGCAGTACTTC,NA,once,TRBJ2-7,TRBV20-1
CASSLMGDYTF,TGCGCCAGCAGCTTGATGGGGGACTACACCTTC,NA,NA,TRBJ1-2,TRBV5-1
CASRDRAPYEQYF,TGTGCCTCACGGGACAGGGCACCCTACGAGCAGTACTTC,TRBD1,NA,TRBJ2-7,TRBV10-3
CASSQDRSGASGQETQYF,TGTGCCAGCAGCCAAGATAGGTCGGGGGCTAGCGGCCAAGAGACCCAGTACTTC,NA,NA,TRBJ2-5,TRBV3-1
CASSLRRERSPLHF,TGTGCCAGCAGCTTAAGAAGGGAACGTTCACCCCTCCACTTT,NA,NA,TRBJ1-6,TRBV7-2
CASIRQGPYEQYF,TGTGCCAGCATACGACAGGGGCCCTACGAGCAGTACTTC,TRBD1,NA,TRBJ2-7,TRBV6-1
CASSPASVLSYNEQFF,TGTGCCAGCAGCCCAGCTAGCGTACTTTCCTACAATGAGCAGTTCTTC,NA,few,TRBJ2-1,TRBV7-8
CSAGPYGTGELFF,TGCAGTGCCGGACCTTATGGCACCGGGGAGCTGTTTTTT,NA,NA,TRBJ2-2,TRBV20-1
CASSPGKGVYEQFF,TGTGCCAGCAGTCCAGGGAAAGGGGTCTATGAGCAGTTCTTC,NA,NA,TRBJ2-1,TRBV6-5
CASSPPGASKNIQYF,TGTGCCAGCAGCCCACCTGGAGCATCCAAAAACATTCAGTACTTC,NA,few,TRBJ2-4,TRBV7-2
CSANYQGFNNEQYF,TGCAGTGCTAACTACCAGGGGTTTAACAACGAGCAGTACTTC,NA,NA,TRBJ2-7,TRBV20-1
CSARNPGGGDTQYF,TGCAGTGCTAGAAACCCAGGAGGGGGAGATACGCAGTATTTT,NA,few,TRBJ2-3,TRBV20-1
CASSLASPSRETQYF,TGCGCCAGCAGCTTGGCCAGTCCCAGCAGGGAGACCCAGTACTTC,NA,NA,TRBJ2-5,TRBV5-1
CASSPGRAGGDEQFF,TGCGCCAGCAGCCCCGGACGAGCGGGAGGGGATGAGCAGTTCTTC,TRBD2,NA,TRBJ2-1,TRBV5-1
CASSLSGTLYEQYF,TGCGCCAGCAGTCTTAGCGGGACCCTGTACGAGCAGTACTTC,TRBD2,NA,TRBJ2-7,TRBV5-1
CASSQLEDTQYF,TGTGCCAGCAGCCAACTTGAAGATACGCAGTATTTT,NA,NA,TRBJ2-3,TRBV3-1
CASSLFASRSYEQYF,TGTGCCAGCAGCCTTTTCGCGTCGCGGTCCTACGAGCAGTACTTC,NA,once,TRBJ2-7,TRBV7-9
CSANRIQGAEYEQYF,TGCAGTGCAAATCGCATACAGGGGGCAGAATACGAGCAGTACTTC,TRBD1,many,TRBJ2-7,TRBV20-1
CSVDPGGGTGVDEQFF,TGCAGCGTTGACCCAGGCGGGGGGACAGGGGTAGATGAGCAGTTCTTC,TRBD1,NA,TRBJ2-1,TRBV29-1
CASSVGTEWGVYTEAFF,TGCGCCAGCAGCGTCGGGACGGAGTGGGGGGTCTACACTGAAGCTTTCTTT,NA,few,TRBJ1-1,TRBV5-1
CASSQRITGQGFPEAFF,TGTGCCAGCAGCCAACGGATAACGGGACAGGGGTTCCCTGAAGCTTTCTTT,TRBD1,NA,TRBJ1-1,TRBV4-2